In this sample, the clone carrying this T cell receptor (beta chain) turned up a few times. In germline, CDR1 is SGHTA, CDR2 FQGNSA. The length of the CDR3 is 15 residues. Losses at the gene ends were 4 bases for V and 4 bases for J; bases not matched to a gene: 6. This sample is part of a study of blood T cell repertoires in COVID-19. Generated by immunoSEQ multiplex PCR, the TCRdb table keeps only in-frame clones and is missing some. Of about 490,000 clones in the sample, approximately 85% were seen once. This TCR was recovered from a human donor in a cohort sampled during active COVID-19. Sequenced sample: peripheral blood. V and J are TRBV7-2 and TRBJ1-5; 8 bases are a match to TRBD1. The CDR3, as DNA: TGTGCCAGCAGCTCCTCTTACAGGGGGAATCAGCCCCAGCATTTT. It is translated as CASSSSYRGNQPQHF. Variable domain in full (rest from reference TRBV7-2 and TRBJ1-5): GAGVSQSPSNKVTEKGKDVELRCDPISGHTALYWYRQSLGQGLEFLIYFQGNSAPDKSGLPSDRFSAERTGGSVSTLTIQRTQQEDSAVYLCASSSSYRGNQPQHFGDGTRLSIL.